Listed below are T cell receptor beta chains from one sample, sequenced in a study of CD8 T cells in ankylosing spondylitis. TCRdb redid the calling of the 5' RACE reads with MiXCR, one entry per CDR3 protein. This table has 150,000 to 200,000 distinct CDR3 sequences, 10% to 15% appearing once. The sample comprised blood, either unsorted or a sorted T cell fraction (not recorded which). The origin of the receptors is a female donor with ankylosing spondylitis or in good health (not recorded which). CDR3s include the opening cysteine and the closing phenylalanine or tryptophan. D genes are given only for firm matches. Only part of the rows carry a size: once, few, many, or a class if the clone is expanded.

clone size	CDR3 length	V gene	D gene	J gene	CDR3 protein
few	15	TRBV12-3/TRBV12-4	-	TRBJ2-3	CASSFRQGRTDTQYF
many	14	TRBV20-1	-	TRBJ2-3	CSARDGTSSDTQYF
many	15	TRBV7-2	TRBD2	TRBJ2-1	CASDRKGTSQNEQFF
many	14	TRBV24-1	TRBD1	TRBJ2-5	CATSVQGATETQYF
many	13	TRBV7-9	-	TRBJ1-5	CASSRQQNQPQHF
many	15	TRBV5-1	-	TRBJ1-4	CASSLGHPTNEKLFF
many	16	TRBV6-2/TRBV6-3	-	TRBJ2-7	CASSYSKVMGDYEQYF
few	15	TRBV24-1	TRBD1	TRBJ2-3	CATSDRRDRTDTQYF
-	12	TRBV28	-	TRBJ2-4	CASKASDNIQYF
few	13	TRBV6-1	-	TRBJ2-3	CAVRHPSTDTQYF
many	13	TRBV7-2	-	TRBJ1-5	CASSLGTNQPQHF
-	13	TRBV28	-	TRBJ2-6	CASRFSGANVLTF
many	13	TRBV6-1	TRBD1	TRBJ2-3	CATTSPGGDTQYF
many	15	TRBV5-1	TRBD1	TRBJ1-1	CASSTQTGQFAEAFF
few	12	TRBV30	-	TRBJ2-7	CAWSISSYEQYF
many	15	TRBV30	-	TRBJ1-1	CAWSVLQDATTEAFF
many	12	TRBV28	-	TRBJ1-1	CASSLADRKAFF
-	14	TRBV2	-	TRBJ2-1	CASSEVKGGNEQFF
many	12	TRBV20-1	-	TRBJ1-5	CSVKGPNQPQHF
few	11	TRBV7-9	-	TRBJ2-2	CASSPGVELFF
-	14	TRBV5-1	TRBD2	TRBJ2-1	CASSGGLAAYEQFF
many	15	TRBV12-3/TRBV12-4	TRBD1	TRBJ2-1	CASSSGTVQYNEQFF
many	14	TRBV12-3/TRBV12-4	TRBD1	TRBJ1-6	CASSWDRDNSPLHF
many	14	TRBV5-1	-	TRBJ2-3	CASSFETRGDTQYF
once	15	TRBV18	TRBD1	TRBJ1-1	CASSRQGSRVTEAFF
many	16	TRBV18	-	TRBJ2-3	CASSPIAEASTDTQYF
few	15	TRBV12-3/TRBV12-4	TRBD2	TRBJ2-1	CASSLVAGASNEQFF
many	14	TRBV6-1	TRBD1	TRBJ2-7	CASSTGTGGYEQYF
many	15	TRBV5-1	TRBD1	TRBJ1-4	CASSFSGGRDEKLFF
-	13	TRBV7-2	TRBD1	TRBJ2-2	CASRRDREGKLFF
few	19	TRBV28	-	TRBJ2-3	CASSWEGTFGPPDTDTQYF
many	13	TRBV20-1	TRBD2	TRBJ2-5	CSAGGGRQETQYF
-	13	TRBV5-1	-	TRBJ2-1	CASSLEVTNEQFF
many	15	TRBV12-3/TRBV12-4	TRBD1	TRBJ1-5	CASSPTTGGIQPQHF
many	20	TRBV9	TRBD2	TRBJ2-6	CASSDPRGEISSSGANVLTF
many	15	TRBV5-1	-	TRBJ2-1	CASSPGGGFYNEQFF
once	15	TRBV7-2	-	TRBJ2-1	CASSLASASTNEQFF
many	15	TRBV10-3	-	TRBJ2-1	CAISESRGLYNEQFF
-	13	TRBV20-1	-	TRBJ1-3	CSASGGSGNTIYF
few	11	TRBV12-3/TRBV12-4	-	TRBJ1-4	CASSGGEKLFF
many	17	TRBV6-5	-	TRBJ2-4	CASSYSGVGGGKNIQYF
-	15	TRBV6-1	-	TRBJ1-4	CASSPQGSTNEKLFF
many	15	TRBV28	-	TRBJ2-3	CASSARDASTDTQYF
-	17	TRBV4-2	TRBD2	TRBJ2-7	CASSQVPLAGGPYEQYF
-	16	TRBV5-5	TRBD1	TRBJ1-1	CASSLGPGTGKTEAFF
few	15	TRBV7-7	-	TRBJ2-5	CASSLAEGPRLTQYF
many	16	TRBV21-1	-	TRBJ1-1	CASSKRGGEVNTEAFF
-	13	TRBV7-2	-	TRBJ2-7	CASSSQPKIEQYF
-	16	TRBV27	-	TRBJ2-7	CAGPFGGQMISYEQYF
many	16	TRBV7-9	-	TRBJ2-3	CASSHLRASVEDTQYF
many	14	TRBV5-1	-	TRBJ1-1	CASSSGLMNTEAFF
many	15	TRBV4-2	TRBD2	TRBJ2-3	CASSVTSGGDDTQYF
few	14	TRBV20-1	TRBD2	TRBJ2-3	CSAGLAGGTDTQYF
many	13	TRBV29-1	TRBD2	TRBJ2-3	CSVEGTSGDTQYF
many	13	TRBV15	-	TRBJ2-7	CATSRQYTEWQYF
few	13	TRBV24-1	-	TRBJ1-1	CATSDARATEAFF
-	16	TRBV7-3	TRBD2	TRBJ2-2	CASSSGLALNTGELFF
many	15	TRBV7-2	-	TRBJ2-1	CASSLTGSSYNEQFF